This T cell receptor beta chain was recorded in a study of PD-L1 blockade in urothelial cancer. Study context: Men with urothelial cancer arising in the bladder made up most of the 29 patients. Each participant's history included 0 to 3 prior chemotherapy regimens. Study-wide results and limits: Clones that were tumor-associated expanded more in the blood of durable-benefit patients at 3 weeks. Where pretreatment blood TCR clonality fell below the median, better survival was predicted.

The time point is: peripheral blood 6 weeks after treatment start. About this clone: The antigen is not known.

TCRdb's table, derived via immunoSEQ multiplex PCR, lists solely in-frame clones and lacks some. This repertoire shows about 110,000 clones, approximately 90% found once; its top ten account for less than 4.5%. The sample in question was PBMCs, obtained around atezolizumab (anti-PD-L1) treatment. This receptor was taken from a man aged 60-69 years with urothelial cancer.

CDR3 in amino acids: CASEFGAGGLETQYF. The CDR3 DNA sequence: TGTGCCAGCGAGTTCGGAGCGGGGGGCCTGGAGACCCAGTACTTC. The genes are TRBV6-1 and TRBJ2-5; TRBD2 matches 9 bases. The CDR3 is made up of 15 amino acids. Trimming took 8 bases from V and 5 from J; bases not matched to a gene: 12. The germline gives CDR1 MNHNS, CDR2 SASEGT.